This TCR beta chain was sequenced in a study of regulatory T cells in long-lasting Graves disease. Study conclusions and caveats: Possibly, accuracy suffered from the small sample size. Preferential use of TRBV28, TRBJ1-2 and TRBJ2-5 was seen in persistent disease.

This clonotype was seen ten or more times. As yet, its antigen is unknown. The CDR3 carries no conserved terminal phenylalanine or tryptophan, so it likely arises from a read error. The V end lost 7 bases, the J end lost 5 bases, and 14 bases lay between the germline ends. The CDR3 extends over 13 amino acids. In germline, CDR1 is SNHLY, CDR2 FYNNEI. As to time point: newly diagnosed GD, antithyroid drugs for less than 3 months. Extracted PBMC RNA gave rise to the TCR library. HTBI primers from iRepertoire and Arm-PCR of CDR3 regions yielded the TCR beta libraries. TCRdb reprocessed the multiplex PCR reads with MiXCR, giving one entry per CDR3 protein. The sample lists roughly 420,000 distinct CDR3 sequences; around 17% were seen once. The sample also formed part of further work on T cells in Graves' hyperthyroidism and ophthalmopathy.

The sample here was peripheral blood mononuclear cells (PBMCs), taken at new diagnosis, from a patient treated with antithyroid drugs. The rearrangement joins TRBV2 to TRBJ1-1, with D perhaps matching TRBD1 (6 bases). This TCR derives from a young woman with Graves disease. This chain's CDR3 is CASTGAGRTEAFL. Here the CDR3 DNA reads TGTGCCAGCACAGGGGCAGGACGGACTGAAGCTTTCCTT.